These 23 T cell receptor beta chains were sequenced from one sample in a study of blood T cells in healthy people across ages. With a J-beta primer mix and a sample-barcoded 5' primer, a second PCR ran about 6 to 11 cycles. MiXCR was run by TCRdb on the 5' RACE reads, yielding one entry per CDR3 protein. Of about 1.8 million distinct CDR3 sequences detected, around half appear once; the ten largest clones hold less than 2.5%. The sequenced sample was blood. These TCRs come from a woman in her 40s in good health.

The chain joins TRBV7-2 to TRBJ2-1, with TRBD1 matching over 7 bases. V lost 5 bases, J lost 8 bases, and 15 bases stayed unmatched. Germline CDR1 SGHTA, CDR2 FQGNSA. The CDR3 has 16 residues. The CDR3 bases are TGTGCCAGCAGCCCAGGACAGGTCTACGCCGGCCATGAGCAGTTCTTC. Translating it yields CASSPGQVYAGHEQFF. Together with reference TRBV7-2 and TRBJ2-1, the CDR3 gives the full variable domain: GAGVSQSPSNKVTEKGKDVELRCDPISGHTALYWYRQSLGQGLEFLIYFQGNSAPDKSGLPSDRFSAERTGGSVSTLTIQRTQQEDSAVYLCASSPGQVYAGHEQFFGPGTRLTVL.

The chain joins TRBV21-1 to TRBJ2-1; the table's D gene call, TRBD1, was not cross checked with the DNA. TRBV21-1 is flagged as a pseudogene. The CDR3 loop spans 16 amino acids. The CDR3 here is CASSIPGTDSYNEQFF. The CDR3 bases are TGTGCCAGCAGCATACCCGGGACAGACTCCTACAATGAGCAGTTCTTC.

This chain joins TRBV5-6 and TRBJ2-3; 8 bases are shared with TRBD2. This CDR3 contains 16 residues. Germline V gives CDR1 SGHDT, CDR2 YYEEEE. V was clipped by 3 bases and J by 2 bases; unmatched bases: 8. CDR3 nucleotides: TGTGCCAGCAGCTATGGTAGCGGGGCCTTCACAGATACGCAGTATTTT. As protein: CASSYGSGAFTDTQYF.

The table lists this clonotype with a few counts. For the CDR3, the DNA is TGCGCCAGCAGCCAACGGACAGGGGCAACTAATGAAAAACTGTTTTTT. This codes for CASSQRTGATNEKLFF. The chain joins TRBV4-3 to TRBJ1-4; the match to TRBD1 covers 9 bases. The junction had 1 base not matched to a gene; V was cut back by 2 bases and J by 0 bases. Looked up from germline, CDR1 is LGHNA and CDR2 is YSLEER. CDR3 length: 16 amino acids.

The CDR3 DNA sequence: TGTGCCATCCCTCTCCAGTCCAGGGGCAATGAGCAGTTCTTC. It is translated as CAIPLQSRGNEQFF. V is TRBV7-2 and J is TRBJ2-1; D might be TRBD1 (6 bases). Germline assignment: CDR1 SGHTA and CDR2 FQGNSA. This CDR3 has 14 residues. Trimming removed 10 bases at V and 6 bases at J, with 19 bases between.

The V and J genes are TRBV20-1 and TRBJ2-5; D tentatively fits TRBD1 or TRBD2 (5 bases each). Germline V gives CDR1 DFQATT, CDR2 SNEGSKA (reference sequence). V lost 1 base, J lost 4 bases, and 19 bases lay in between. The CDR3 runs to 16 residues. CDR3 sequence (DNA): TGCAGTGCTAGAGGCCAGGGAACTCCTGCGGGAGAGACCCAGTACTTC. It translates to CSARGQGTPAGETQYF.

CDR3 coding DNA: TGCGCCAGCAGACCGGGACAGGGAACAGATACGCAGTATTTT. It is translated as CASRPGQGTDTQYF. The chain has TRBV10-2 and TRBJ2-3; 9 bases agree with TRBD1. Germline trimming cut 6 bases from V and 3 bases from J; bases unmatched to any gene: 4. Germline V gives CDR1 WSHSY, CDR2 SAAADI. The CDR3 runs to 14 residues.

Details on this clonotype: The CDR3 carries no conserved terminal phenylalanine or tryptophan, so it likely arises from a read error. The V gene is TRBV7-2, the J gene TRBJ2-3; perhaps TRBD1 as D (5 bases). Germline CDR1 and CDR2: SGHTA and FQGNSA. The CDR3 runs 14 residues. Deletions cut 5 bases from V and 0 bases from J, with 9 bases between. The CDR3 spells CASSLRASTDTQYS. DNA of the CDR3: TGTGCCAGCAGCCTCAGGGCGAGCACAGATACGCAGTATTCT.

The chain uses TRBV5-1 and TRBJ2-1; 12 bases fit TRBD2. The CDR3 length is 15 residues. The J segment lost 8 bases and the V segment lost 2 bases, leaving 5 bases of the junction unmatched. The germline V gene has CDR1 SGHRS and CDR2 YFSETQ. CDR3 in amino acids: CASSFALAGGDEQFF. The CDR3 DNA sequence: TGCGCCAGCAGCTTTGCACTAGCGGGGGGCGATGAGCAGTTCTTC.

The table lists this clonotype with a few counts. This chain joins TRBV9 and TRBJ2-1, with D tentatively TRBD2 (6 bases). With the DNA end fitting TRBJ2-7 better, the J assignment may be wrong. CDR1 SGDLS and CDR2 YYNGEE come from the germline V gene. CDR3 length: 16 residues. The CDR3 protein is CASSTQAGRSYNEQYF. As DNA, the CDR3 is TGTGCCAGCAGCACACAGGCGGGGAGGTCCTACAATGAGCAGTACTTC.

At least ten counts were recorded for this clonotype. V gene TRBV20-1 combines with J gene TRBJ2-7, with 7 positions matching TRBD2. Germline V gene data show CDR1 as DFQATT and CDR2 as SNEGSKA (reference sequence). This CDR3 contains 13 residues. Trimming at V came to 1 base and at J to 2 bases, leaving 2 bases not matched to a gene. The CDR3: CSARVGGTYEQYF. In nucleotides, the CDR3 is TGCAGTGCTAGAGTGGGGGGGACCTACGAGCAGTACTTC.

This clonotype was observed a few times. The V call is TRBV5-1, the J call TRBJ2-1, with D perhaps matching TRBD1 or TRBD2 (6 bases each). Between the trimmed V and J ends, which lost 0 bases and 11 bases, there was a span of 12 bases. The CDR3 is 13 amino acids. Germline V lookup: CDR1 SGHRS, CDR2 YFSETQ. The CDR3 coding sequence is TGCGCCAGCAGCTTGGCCATAGGGGGGAAGCAGTTCTTC. Residues: CASSLAIGGKQFF.

This chain uses TRBV6-6 with TRBJ2-4, with 11 nucleotides matching TRBD1. The J call may be in error: the DNA end matches TRBJ2-7 better. Germline CDR1 and CDR2: MNHNY and SVGAGI (reference sequence). The CDR3 covers 15 residues. CDR3 sequence reads: CASSYEDRGLFEQYF. CDR3 DNA: TGTGCCAGCAGTTACGAGGACAGGGGGCTTTTCGAGCAGTACTTC.

This clonotype was picked up a small number of times. V and J are TRBV7-8 and TRBJ2-5; perhaps TRBD1 as D (7 bases). The CDR3 has 15 residues. The V gene lost 3 bases and the J gene lost 5 bases, with 16 bases spanning the gap. Germline V gene sequence: CDR1 SGHVS, CDR2 FQNEAQ. CDR3 sequence reads: CASSFSEGASETQYF. CDR3 nucleotides: TGTGCCAGCAGCTTCTCGGAGGGGGCGTCGGAGACCCAGTACTTC.

The rearrangement links TRBV27 to TRBJ2-3; D gene unclear. Germline V gene sequence: CDR1 MNHEY, CDR2 SMNVEV (reference sequence). V lost 3 bases, J lost 6 bases, and 10 bases lay in between. The CDR3 consists of 13 residues. CDR3 residues: CASSFWAADTQYF. The CDR3 DNA follows: TGTGCCAGCAGTTTTTGGGCGGCGGATACGCAGTATTTT.

The gene calls are TRBV11-2 and TRBJ2-7; D remains ambiguous. The germline V and J ends were trimmed by 8 bases and 8 bases, with 16 bases remaining between them. Germline V gene sequence: CDR1 SGHAT, CDR2 FQNNGV. The CDR3 contains 12 residues. The CDR3: CASQARLRKQYF. In DNA, the CDR3 is TGTGCCAGCCAAGCCAGACTTAGAAAGCAGTACTTC. The full variable domain, completed using reference TRBV11-2 and TRBJ2-7, is EAGVAQSPRYKIIEKRQSVAFWCNPISGHATLYWYQQILGQGPKLLIQFQNNGVVDDSQLPKDRFSAERLKGVDSTLKIQPAKLEDSAVYLCASQARLRKQYFGPGTRLTVT.

This clonotype was recorded a few times. V usage is TRBV24-1 and J usage is TRBJ2-5, with D possibly matching TRBD1 (6 bases). This CDR3 region has 15 residues. Per germline, CDR1 KGHDR and CDR2 SFDVKD. V lost 4 bases and J 4 bases, leaving 15 bases between the germline ends. The CDR3 region is CATSDQGHFLETQYF. As DNA, the CDR3 is TGTGCCACCAGTGACCAGGGACATTTCTTAGAGACCCAGTACTTC.

The chain is built from TRBV10-2 and TRBJ1-6; D remains unclear. Germline V CDR1 and CDR2: WSHSY, SAAADI. The V and J ends lost 6 bases and 9 bases respectively, with 18 bases between them. This CDR3 has 15 amino acids. The chain's CDR3 is CASRAGIQEGSPLHF. The CDR3, as DNA: TGCGCCAGCAGGGCCGGGATCCAGGAGGGTTCACCCCTCCACTTT.

The CDR3 coding sequence is TGTGCCAGCAGTTACTCCGGGTTGCGGGGGGGAAATGAGCAGTTCTTC. It encodes CASSYSGLRGGNEQFF. The rearrangement joins TRBV6-5 to TRBJ2-1; 9 bases align to TRBD2. CDR1 and CDR2 (germline): MNHEY, SVGAGI. This CDR3 is 16 amino acids long. V shed 0 bases, J shed 7 bases, and the junction held 7 bases outside the gene matches.

On this clonotype itself: At one end the junction does not follow the germline gene, possibly because of a read error. The rearrangement links TRBV7-2 to TRBJ1-5, with D possibly being TRBD1 (5 bases). The CDR3 runs 15 residues. The germline CDR1 and CDR2 sequences are SGHTA and FQGNSA. This chain's CDR3 is CASCLAAGLNQPQHF. CDR3 nucleotides: TGTGCCAGCTGCTTAGCGGCAGGGCTAAATCAGCCCCAGCATTTT.

Comment on this clonotype: The junction shows a germline mismatch at one end, possibly a read error. The chain has TRBV7-7 and TRBJ2-3, with D perhaps assigned TRBD1 or TRBD2 (6 bases each). CDR1 and CDR2 from the germline V gene are SSHAT and FNYEAQ (reference sequence). The CDR3 is made up of 15 amino acids. The CDR3 coding sequence is TGTGCTAGCAGCTTTCGGGGGCGAAGCACAGATACGCAGTATTTT. Amino acid sequence: CASSFRGRSTDTQYF. Drawing the rest from reference TRBV7-7 and TRBJ2-3, the complete variable domain is GAGVSQSPRYKVTKRGQDVTLRCDPISSHATLYWYQQALGQGPEFLTYFNYEAQPDKSGLPSDRFSAERPEGSISTLTIQRTEQRDSAMYRCASSFRGRSTDTQYFGPGTRLTVL.

This clonotype was seen only a few times. The chain couples TRBV28 to TRBJ2-1; D is possibly TRBD1 or TRBD2 (6 bases each). CDR3 length: 16 amino acids. Germline V lookup: CDR1 MDHEN, CDR2 SYDVKM. V dropped 5 bases and J dropped 9 bases, with 23 bases sitting between them. CDR3 bases: TGTGCCAGCAGTCCGATTAGTGGGGGGCGGTTTGGTGAGCAGTTCTTC. Amino acid sequence: CASSPISGGRFGEQFF.

The chain couples TRBV27 to TRBJ2-3; D may correspond to TRBD1 or TRBD2 (5 bases each). The CDR3 contains 15 residues. Germline V gene sequence: CDR1 MNHEY, CDR2 SMNVEV (reference sequence). The ends were cut back, 3 bases at V and 5 bases at J, with 15 bases in the middle. In nucleotides, the CDR3 is TGTGCCAGCAGTTTGAGGGGAATCCTCCAAGATACGCAGTATTTT. Residues: CASSLRGILQDTQYF.